The 16 T cell receptor beta chains below all came from one sample that was sequenced in a study of T cell responses to AZD1222 COVID-19 vaccine. Sequenced by immunoSEQ multiplex PCR; TCRdb stores in-frame clones only, minus some. The repertoire holds 110,000 to 150,000 clones, more than 85% seen once, with around 3.6% in the top ten. Here the sequenced sample was peripheral blood, taken on day 0 of AZD1222 vaccination. All receptors come from an adult in good health.

This chain links TRBV6-5 with TRBJ1-1, with a tentative D call TRBD1 (5 bases). The germline V gene has CDR1 MNHEY and CDR2 SVGAGI. The V end lost 6 bases, the J end lost 4 bases, and 15 bases lay between the germline ends. The CDR3 consists of 14 residues. As DNA, the CDR3 is TGTGCCAGCAGCCCGCGTGGGGGTGGCACTGAAGCTTTCTTT. It translates to CASSPRGGGTEAFF.

The chain uses TRBV5-1 and TRBJ2-4, with 10 bases fitting TRBD2. J lost 7 bases, V lost 0 bases, and 10 bases had no gene match. The CDR3 has 17 residues. Per germline, CDR1 SGHRS and CDR2 YFSETQ. CDR3 amino acids: CASSLAASGSRRNIQYF. The CDR3 DNA follows: TGCGCCAGCAGCTTGGCGGCTAGCGGGAGTCGGAGGAACATTCAGTACTTC.

The genes are TRBV19 and TRBJ2-2; a possible D gene is TRBD2 (6 bases). V was clipped by 5 bases and J by 6 bases, with 16 bases between them. This CDR3 region has 15 residues. From germline, CDR1 is LNHDA and CDR2 SQIVND (reference sequence). The CDR3 protein is CASSGDIAGSGELFF. The CDR3 coding sequence is TGTGCCAGTAGTGGCGACATTGCGGGGTCCGGGGAGCTGTTTTTT.

The chain has TRBV5-1 and TRBJ2-5, with TRBD2 matching over 8 bases. The ends lost 3 bases at V and 5 bases at J; junction bases unmatched: 9. The germline CDR1 and CDR2 sequences are SGHRS and YFSETQ. The CDR3 is 15 residues long. The CDR3 spells CASSSTSGTAETQYF. In DNA, the CDR3 is TGCGCCAGCAGCTCTACTAGCGGCACGGCGGAGACCCAGTACTTC.

V usage is TRBV11-1 and J usage is TRBJ2-7; 10 nucleotides align to TRBD2. CDR1 is SGHAT and CDR2 is FQDESV in the germline V gene (reference sequence). The CDR3 extends over 14 amino acids. Unmatched junction bases numbered 8, after V lost 6 bases and J lost 6 bases. As DNA, the CDR3 is TGTGCCAGCAGGTTTGGACTAGCGGTCCCCGAGCAGTACTTC. Translation: CASRFGLAVPEQYF. Full variable domain (missing parts from reference TRBV11-1 and TRBJ2-7): EAEVAQSPRYKITEKSQAVAFWCDPISGHATLYWYRQILGQGPELLVQFQDESVVDDSQLPKDRFSAERLKGVDSTLKIQPAELGDSAMYLCASRFGLAVPEQYFGPGTRLTVT.

The chain is built from TRBV18 and TRBJ1-4; a possible D gene is TRBD1 (6 bases). The CDR3 is 14 residues long. Trimming removed 1 base from V and 7 bases from J, with 10 bases in between. The germline CDR1 and CDR2 sequences are KGHSH and LQKENI. CDR3 nucleotide sequence: TGTGCCAGCTCACCACTGGGGGGCCGTGAAAAACTGTTTTTT. It is translated as CASSPLGGREKLFF.

Written as DNA, the CDR3 is TGTGCCAGCAGTTTTAGCGGGATGGGAGAGACCCAGTACTTC. It is translated as CASSFSGMGETQYF. J is TRBJ2-5 and V is TRBV6-2 or TRBV6-3; 8 bases align to TRBD2. There are 14 residues in the CDR3. In germline, CDR1 is MNHEY, CDR2 SVGEGT. J lost 4 bases, V lost 4 bases, and 5 bases had no gene match.

The chain has TRBV6-5 and TRBJ2-2; a possible D gene is TRBD2 (5 bases). The CDR3 length is 15 residues. Trimming shortened V by 6 bases and J by 7 bases, and 18 bases separated the two germline ends. Germline assignment: CDR1 MNHEY and CDR2 SVGAGI. The CDR3 loop is CASSRRAEFGGELFF. The CDR3 DNA sequence: TGTGCCAGCAGCCGGCGGGCCGAGTTTGGCGGGGAGCTGTTTTTT.

Written as DNA, the CDR3 is TGTGCCAGCAGTAAGGGACGCAAAAACATTCAGTACTTC. Protein sequence: CASSKGRKNIQYF. The chain carries TRBV28 and TRBJ2-4; D tentatively fits TRBD1 or TRBD2 (5 bases each). The CDR3 length is 13 residues. Germline CDR1 reads MDHEN; CDR2 reads SYDVKM. Trimming removed 5 bases from V and 3 bases from J, with 8 bases in between.

V usage is TRBV12-5 and J usage is TRBJ2-3, with D perhaps matching TRBD1 or TRBD2 (5 bases each). Germline-derived CDR1 and CDR2 are LGHNT and FRNRAP. This CDR3 comprises 16 residues. The V gene lost 4 bases and the J gene lost 2 bases, with 16 bases spanning the gap. As DNA, the CDR3 is TGTGCTAGTGGTTCTGGGGGATATGGTTTCACAGATACGCAGTATTTT. This encodes CASGSGGYGFTDTQYF.

V usage is TRBV19 and J usage is TRBJ2-2; D is ambiguous. From germline, CDR1 is LNHDA and CDR2 SQIVND (reference sequence). Trimming removed 6 bases at V and 4 bases at J, with 6 bases between. The CDR3 consists of 12 residues. The CDR3 here is CASRVFTGELFF. As DNA, the CDR3 is TGTGCCAGTAGAGTTTTCACCGGGGAGCTGTTTTTT. The whole variable domain, filled in from reference TRBV19 and TRBJ2-2, reads DGGITQSPKYLFRKEGQNVTLSCEQNLNHDAMYWYRQDPGQGLRLIYYSQIVNDFQKGDIAEGYSVSREKKESFPLTVTSAQKNPTAFYLCASRVFTGELFFGEGSRLTVL.

This chain connects TRBV9 to TRBJ2-7; the D call may be TRBD1 or TRBD2 (5 bases each). CDR3 length: 14 residues. Germline V gene sequence: CDR1 SGDLS, CDR2 YYNGEE. Between the trimmed V and J ends, which lost 5 bases and 5 bases, there was a span of 17 bases. In DNA form, the CDR3 reads TGTGCCAGCAGTACCCAGGCGGGCAGGGACGAGCAGTACTTC. As protein: CASSTQAGRDEQYF.

The chain joins TRBV6-6 to TRBJ1-1; 8 positions agree with TRBD1. CDR1 is MNHNY and CDR2 is SVGAGI in the germline V gene (reference sequence). There are 16 residues in the CDR3. V was pared by 0 bases and J by 2 bases, with 5 bases of the junction left unmatched. CDR3 in DNA: TGTGCCAGCAGTTACTCGAGGGACAGGCAAAACACTGAAGCTTTCTTT. It is translated as CASSYSRDRQNTEAFF.

The chain's CDR3 is CASMRLVGYNEQFF. The CDR3 nucleotides read TGTGCCAGCATGCGACTAGTAGGGTACAATGAGCAGTTCTTC. The V gene is TRBV2, the J gene TRBJ2-1; D is perhaps TRBD2 (6 bases). Trimming left V 7 bases short and J 4 bases short, with 14 bases between. The germline CDR1 and CDR2 sequences are SNHLY and FYNNEI. The length of the CDR3 is 14 residues.

V is TRBV25-1 and J is TRBJ2-5, with 9 positions matching TRBD1. In germline, CDR1 is MGHDK, CDR2 SYGVNS. Losses at the gene ends were 6 bases for V and 2 bases for J; bases not matched to a gene: 4. The CDR3 is 14 residues long. In DNA, the CDR3 is TGTGCCAGCAGCCGGGACAGGGTACAAGAGACCCAGTACTTC. Its protein is CASSRDRVQETQYF.

The V and J genes are TRBV30 and TRBJ1-3, with 9 bases that match TRBD1. V dropped 3 bases and J dropped 2; count of bases not matched to a gene: 2. The CDR3 covers 14 residues. Germline V CDR1 and CDR2: GTSNPN, SVGIG (reference sequence). The CDR3 DNA sequence: TGTGCCTGGAGGGACAGGGGACCTGGAAACACCATATATTTT. Protein product: CAWRDRGPGNTIYF.